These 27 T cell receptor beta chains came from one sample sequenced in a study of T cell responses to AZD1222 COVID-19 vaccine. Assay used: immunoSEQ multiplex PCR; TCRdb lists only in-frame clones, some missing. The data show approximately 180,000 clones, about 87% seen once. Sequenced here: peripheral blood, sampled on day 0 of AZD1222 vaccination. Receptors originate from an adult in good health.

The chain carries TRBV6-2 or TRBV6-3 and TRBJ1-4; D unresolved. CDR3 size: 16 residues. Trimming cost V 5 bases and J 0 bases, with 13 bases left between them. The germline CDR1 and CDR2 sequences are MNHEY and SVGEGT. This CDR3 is CASSMDGLTTNEKLFF. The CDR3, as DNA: TGTGCCAGCAGTATGGACGGATTAACAACTAATGAAAAACTGTTTTTT.

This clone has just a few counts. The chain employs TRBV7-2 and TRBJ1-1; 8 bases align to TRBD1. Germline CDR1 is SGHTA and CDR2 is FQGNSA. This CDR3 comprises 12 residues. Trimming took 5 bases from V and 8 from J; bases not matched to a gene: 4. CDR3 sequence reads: CASSLRTGEAFF. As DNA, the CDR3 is TGTGCCAGCAGCCTAAGGACAGGGGAAGCTTTCTTT.

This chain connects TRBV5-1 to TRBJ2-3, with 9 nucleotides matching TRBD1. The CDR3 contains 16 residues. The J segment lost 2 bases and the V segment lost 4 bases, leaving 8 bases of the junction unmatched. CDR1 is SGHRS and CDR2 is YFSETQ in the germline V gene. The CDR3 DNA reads TGCGCCAGCAGCAAGGGACAGGGTAAGAACACAGATACGCAGTATTTT. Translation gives CASSKGQGKNTDTQYF.

The CDR3: CASSITRTASEQYF. The CDR3 DNA reads as TGTGCCAGTAGTATAACGAGGACAGCGAGCGAGCAGTACTTC. This chain uses TRBV19 with TRBJ2-7; maybe TRBD1 (6 bases). Germline lookup yields CDR1 LNHDA and CDR2 SQIVND (reference sequence). Trimming pared 2 bases from V and 6 bases from J, leaving 14 bases between. This CDR3 spans 14 amino acids.

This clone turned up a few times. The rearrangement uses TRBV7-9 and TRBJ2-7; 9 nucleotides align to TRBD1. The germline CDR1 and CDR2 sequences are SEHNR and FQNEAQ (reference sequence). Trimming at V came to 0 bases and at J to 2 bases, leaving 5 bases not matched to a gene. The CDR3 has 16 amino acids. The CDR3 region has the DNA TGTGCCAGCAGCTTAGCCACCCGACAGGGGGCCTACGAGCAGTACTTC. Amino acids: CASSLATRQGAYEQYF.

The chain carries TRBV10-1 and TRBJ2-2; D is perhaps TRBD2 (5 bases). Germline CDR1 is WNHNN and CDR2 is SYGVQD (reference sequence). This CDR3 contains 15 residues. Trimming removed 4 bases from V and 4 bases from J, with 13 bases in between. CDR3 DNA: TGCGCCAGCAGTGCCCTAGCCACGGGCACCGGGGAGCTGTTTTTT. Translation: CASSALATGTGELFF.

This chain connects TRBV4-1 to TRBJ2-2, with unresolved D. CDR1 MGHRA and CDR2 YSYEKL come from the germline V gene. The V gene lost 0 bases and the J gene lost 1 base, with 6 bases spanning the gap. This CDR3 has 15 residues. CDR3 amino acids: CASSQESQNTGELFF. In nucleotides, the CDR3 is TGCGCCAGCAGCCAAGAATCACAGAACACCGGGGAGCTGTTTTTT.

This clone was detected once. DNA of the CDR3: TGTGCCAGCAATACACGGATCGGTCTATCCTACGAGCAGTACTTC. Protein product: CASNTRIGLSYEQYF. The V and J genes are TRBV28 and TRBJ2-7; D gene uncertain. Trimming shortened V by 7 bases and J by 1 base, and 17 bases separated the two germline ends. Germline V gene lookup returns CDR1 MDHEN and CDR2 SYDVKM. The CDR3 contains 15 residues.

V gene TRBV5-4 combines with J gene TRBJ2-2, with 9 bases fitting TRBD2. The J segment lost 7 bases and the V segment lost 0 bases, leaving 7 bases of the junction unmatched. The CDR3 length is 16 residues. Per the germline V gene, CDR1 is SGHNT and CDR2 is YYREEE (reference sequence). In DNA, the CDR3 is TGTGCCAGCAGCTTGGATCCAGCGGGAGGTGTCGGGGAGCTGTTTTTT. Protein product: CASSLDPAGGVGELFF.

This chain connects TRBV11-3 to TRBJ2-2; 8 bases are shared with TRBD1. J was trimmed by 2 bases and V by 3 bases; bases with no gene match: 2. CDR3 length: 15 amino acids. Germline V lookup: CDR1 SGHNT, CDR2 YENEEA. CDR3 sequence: CASSFGQGNTGELFF. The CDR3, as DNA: TGTGCCAGCAGCTTTGGACAGGGTAACACCGGGGAGCTGTTTTTT.

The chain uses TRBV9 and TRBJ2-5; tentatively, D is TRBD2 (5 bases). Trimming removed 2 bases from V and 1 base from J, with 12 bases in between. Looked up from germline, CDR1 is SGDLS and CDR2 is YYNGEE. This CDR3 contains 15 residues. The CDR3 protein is CASSVSDLFQETQYF. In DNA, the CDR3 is TGTGCCAGCAGCGTTTCGGACTTATTCCAAGAGACCCAGTACTTC.

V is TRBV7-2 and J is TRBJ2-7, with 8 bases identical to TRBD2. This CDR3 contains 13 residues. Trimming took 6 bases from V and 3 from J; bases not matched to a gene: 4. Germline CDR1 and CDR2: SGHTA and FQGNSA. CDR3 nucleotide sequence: TGTGCCAGCAGAAGCGGGGGAGGCTACGAGCAGTACTTC. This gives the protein CASRSGGGYEQYF.

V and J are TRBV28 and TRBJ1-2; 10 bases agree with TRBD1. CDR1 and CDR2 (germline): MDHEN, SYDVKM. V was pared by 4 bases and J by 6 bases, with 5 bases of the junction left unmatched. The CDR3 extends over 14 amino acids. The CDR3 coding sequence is TGTGCCAGCAGTTCGGGACAGGGGTCAGATGGCTACACCTTC. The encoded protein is CASSSGQGSDGYTF.

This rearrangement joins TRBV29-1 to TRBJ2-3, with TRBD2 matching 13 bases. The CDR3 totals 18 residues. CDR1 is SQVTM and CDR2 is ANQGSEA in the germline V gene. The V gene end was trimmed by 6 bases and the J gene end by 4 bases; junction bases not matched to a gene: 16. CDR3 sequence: CSVVALLTSGRAPDTQYF. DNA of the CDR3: TGCAGCGTCGTAGCATTACTAACTAGCGGGAGGGCCCCAGATACGCAGTATTTT.

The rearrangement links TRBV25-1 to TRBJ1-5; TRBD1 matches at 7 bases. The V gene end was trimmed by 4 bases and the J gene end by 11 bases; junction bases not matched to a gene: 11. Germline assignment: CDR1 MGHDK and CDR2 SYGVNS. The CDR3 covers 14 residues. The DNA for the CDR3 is TGTGCCAGCAGTGCGCCAGGGGGGGACTGGGCCCAGCATTTT. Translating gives CASSAPGGDWAQHF.

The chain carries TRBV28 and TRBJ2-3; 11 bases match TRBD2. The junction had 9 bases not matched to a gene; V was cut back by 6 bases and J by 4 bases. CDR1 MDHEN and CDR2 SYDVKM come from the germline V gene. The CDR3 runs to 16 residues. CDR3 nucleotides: TGTGCCAGCAGCACCATAGCGGGGGGGCAGCCAGATACGCAGTATTTT. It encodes CASSTIAGGQPDTQYF.

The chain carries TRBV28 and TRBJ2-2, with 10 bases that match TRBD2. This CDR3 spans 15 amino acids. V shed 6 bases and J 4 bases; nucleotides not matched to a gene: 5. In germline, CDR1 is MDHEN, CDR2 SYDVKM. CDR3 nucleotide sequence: TGTGCCAGCAGGGGAGCGGGAGGGGCCACCGGGGAGCTGTTTTTT. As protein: CASRGAGGATGELFF.

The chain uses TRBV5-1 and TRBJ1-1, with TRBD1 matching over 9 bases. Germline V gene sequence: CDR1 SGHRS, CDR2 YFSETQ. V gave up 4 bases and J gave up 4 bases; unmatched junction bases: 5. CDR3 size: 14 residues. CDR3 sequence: CASSPLTGGTEAFF. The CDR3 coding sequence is TGCGCCAGCAGCCCGCTGACAGGGGGCACTGAAGCTTTCTTT. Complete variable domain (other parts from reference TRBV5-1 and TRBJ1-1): KAGVTQTPRYLIKTRGQQVTLSCSPISGHRSVSWYQQTPGQGLQFLFEYFSETQRNKGNFPGRFSGRQFSNSRSEMNVSTLELGDSALYLCASSPLTGGTEAFFGQGTRLTVV.

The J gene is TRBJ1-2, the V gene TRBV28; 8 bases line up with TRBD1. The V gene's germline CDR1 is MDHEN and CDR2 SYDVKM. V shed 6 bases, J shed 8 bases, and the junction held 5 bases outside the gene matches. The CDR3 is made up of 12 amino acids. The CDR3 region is CASRFRDRGYTF. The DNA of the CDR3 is TGTGCCAGCAGGTTCCGGGACAGGGGCTACACCTTC.

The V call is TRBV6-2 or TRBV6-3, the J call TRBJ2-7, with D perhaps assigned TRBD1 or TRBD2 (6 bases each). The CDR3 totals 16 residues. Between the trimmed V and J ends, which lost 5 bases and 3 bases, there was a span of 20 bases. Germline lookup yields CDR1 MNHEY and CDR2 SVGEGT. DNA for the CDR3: TGTGCCAGCAGTGACGCTTACGTTGGGGGGCTCTACGAGCAGTACTTC. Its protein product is CASSDAYVGGLYEQYF.

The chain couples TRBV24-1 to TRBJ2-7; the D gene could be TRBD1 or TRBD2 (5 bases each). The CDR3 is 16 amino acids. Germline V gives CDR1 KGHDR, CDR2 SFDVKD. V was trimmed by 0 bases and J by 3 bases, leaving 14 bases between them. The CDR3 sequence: CATSDLGSQGIYEQYF. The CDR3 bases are TGTGCCACCAGTGATTTGGGGAGCCAGGGCATCTACGAGCAGTACTTC.

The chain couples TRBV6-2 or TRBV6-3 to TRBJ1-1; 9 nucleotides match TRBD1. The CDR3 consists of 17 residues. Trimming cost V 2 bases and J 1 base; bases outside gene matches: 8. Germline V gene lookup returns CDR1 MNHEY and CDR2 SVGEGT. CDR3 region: CASSYNGWTGANTEAFF. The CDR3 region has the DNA TGTGCCAGCAGTTACAATGGGTGGACAGGGGCGAACACTGAAGCTTTCTTT.

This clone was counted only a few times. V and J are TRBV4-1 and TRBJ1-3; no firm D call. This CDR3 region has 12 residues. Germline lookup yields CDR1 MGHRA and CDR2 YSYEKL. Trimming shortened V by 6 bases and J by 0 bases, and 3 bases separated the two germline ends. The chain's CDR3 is CASSDSGNTIYF. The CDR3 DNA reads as TGCGCCAGCAGTGACTCTGGAAACACCATATATTTT.

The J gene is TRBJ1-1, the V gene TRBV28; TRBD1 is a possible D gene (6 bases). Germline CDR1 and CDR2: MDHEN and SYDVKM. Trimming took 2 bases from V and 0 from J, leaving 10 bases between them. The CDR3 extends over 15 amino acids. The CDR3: CASSLPGQLNTEAFF. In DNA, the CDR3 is TGTGCCAGCAGTTTACCCGGACAGCTGAACACTGAAGCTTTCTTT.

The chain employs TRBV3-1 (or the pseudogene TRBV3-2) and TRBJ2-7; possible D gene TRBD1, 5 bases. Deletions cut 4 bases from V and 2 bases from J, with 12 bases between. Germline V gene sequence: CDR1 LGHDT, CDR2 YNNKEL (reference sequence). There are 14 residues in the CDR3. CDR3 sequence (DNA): TGTGCCAGCAGCCTTCGGACACGAACCTACGAGCAGTACTTC. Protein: CASSLRTRTYEQYF.

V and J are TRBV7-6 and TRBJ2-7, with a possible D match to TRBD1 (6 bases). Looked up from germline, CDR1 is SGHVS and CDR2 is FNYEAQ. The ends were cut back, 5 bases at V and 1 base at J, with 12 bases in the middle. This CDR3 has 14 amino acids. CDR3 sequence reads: CASSPGTTSYEQYF. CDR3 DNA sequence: TGTGCCAGCAGCCCGGGGACAACTTCCTACGAGCAGTACTTC.

This chain's CDR3 is CASSQDTGRDTEAFF. Written as DNA, the CDR3 is TGCGCCAGCAGCCAAGATACGGGTAGGGACACTGAAGCTTTCTTT. J is TRBJ1-1 and V is TRBV4-1; D gene ambiguous. The CDR3 is 15 amino acids. Trimming cost V 0 bases and J 3 bases, with 11 bases left between them. From germline, CDR1 is MGHRA and CDR2 YSYEKL.